The rows below give T cell receptor beta chains drawn from one sample of a study of blood T cell repertoires in COVID-19. TCRdb keeps only in-frame clones here, not all; method: immunoSEQ multiplex PCR. The sample contains 400,000 or so clones, roughly 87% of which appear only once. The sample consisted of PBMCs or T cells enriched from blood (not recorded which). These TCRs come from a man aged 18 to 29 who had recovered from COVID-19. The CDR3 runs from the conserved cysteine through the conserved F or W. The D gene is left open where the match is weak. Clone size is shown for a subset of rows, as once, few, many or a class of expanded clone.

>TRBJ1-2|.|TRBV18|.
CASSRGSGDGYTF
TGTGCCAGCTCACGCGGTTCAGGGGATGGCTACACCTTC
>TRBJ1-3|TRBD1|TRBV6-4|few
CASSDSIPGQGARGNTIYF
TGTGCCAGCAGTGACTCGATTCCCGGACAGGGGGCGCGTGGAAACACCATATATTTT
>TRBJ1-1|.|TRBV12-3/TRBV12-4|.
CASSSTGNTEAFF
TGTGCCAGCAGTTCCACAGGGAACACTGAAGCTTTCTTT
>TRBJ2-2|TRBD1|TRBV3-1/TRBV3-2|.
CASSLTGQGASKDGELFF
TGTGCCAGCAGCCTAACTGGACAGGGGGCCTCAAAGGACGGGGAGCTGTTTTTT
>TRBJ1-6|.|TRBV19|.
CASSRLSSMSSYNSPLHF
TGTGCCAGTAGCAGGTTATCGTCCATGAGCTCCTATAATTCACCCCTCCACTTT
>TRBJ2-1|.|TRBV4-1|.
CASSQEPSGSSYNEQFF
TGCGCCAGCAGCCAAGAACCAAGCGGAAGCTCCTACAATGAGCAGTTCTTC
>TRBJ2-7|TRBD2|TRBV5-1|.
CASSSGTNYGEQYF
TGCGCCAGCAGCTCCGGGACTAATTATGGCGAGCAGTACTTC
>TRBJ2-5|.|TRBV27|.
CASSPPMRSPMETQYF
TGTGCCAGCAGTCCCCCTATGCGGAGCCCCATGGAGACCCAGTACTTC
>TRBJ2-7|TRBD2|TRBV7-2|.
CASSGSGGASYEQYF
TGTGCCAGCAGCGGTAGCGGGGGGGCTTCCTACGAGCAGTACTTC
>TRBJ1-3|TRBD1|TRBV4-1|.
CASSQTGGQSGNTIYF
TGCGCCAGCAGCCAAACAGGGGGGCAGTCTGGAAACACCATATATTTT
>TRBJ2-7|TRBD1|TRBV11-3|.
CASSLDPPFLQGATYEQYF
TGTGCCAGCAGCTTAGATCCCCCCTTCTTACAGGGGGCAACCTACGAGCAGTACTTC
>TRBJ1-5|.|TRBV7-2|.
CASSSKGGPSLQPQHF
TGTGCCAGCAGCTCCAAGGGGGGGCCGTCTCTCCAGCCCCAGCATTTT
>TRBJ2-7|.|TRBV28|.
CASSLGTKAYEQYF
TGTGCCAGCAGTTTAGGAACTAAAGCCTACGAGCAGTACTTC
>TRBJ1-1|.|TRBV11-2|.
CASSLQIATVTEAFF
TGTGCCAGCAGCCTCCAGATCGCGACAGTCACTGAAGCTTTCTTT
>TRBJ2-6|TRBD1|TRBV2|.
CASSEAGQPKTGANVLTF
TGTGCCAGCAGTGAAGCGGGACAGCCTAAGACTGGGGCCAACGTCCTGACTTTC
>TRBJ1-4|.|TRBV3-1/TRBV3-2|.
CASSQVGSIGEKLFF
TGTGCCAGCAGCCAAGTGGGCAGCATCGGTGAAAAACTGTTTTTT
>TRBJ2-5|TRBD2|TRBV5-1|.
CASSIGTSGKETQYF
TGCGCCAGCAGCATCGGGACTAGCGGAAAAGAGACCCAGTACTTC
>TRBJ2-7|.|TRBV10-1|.
CASREKNRGIGIREQYF
TGCGCCAGCAGAGAAAAAAACCGGGGGATAGGGATACGCGAGCAGTACTTC
>TRBJ1-4|.|TRBV5-1|few
CASNRQPGEKLFF
TGCGCCAGCAACCGACAGCCTGGAGAAAAACTGTTTTTT
>TRBJ2-7|.|TRBV27|once
CATLGLLHEQYF
TGTGCCACCCTAGGACTCCTCCACGAGCAGTACTTC
>TRBJ1-1|.|TRBV28|.
CASSFPMNTEAFF
TGTGCCAGCAGTTTCCCCATGAACACTGAAGCTTTCTTT
>TRBJ2-3|.|TRBV7-3|.
CASSRGQSSTDTQYF
TGTGCCAGCAGCCGCGGACAGTCTAGCACAGATACGCAGTATTTT
>TRBJ2-1|TRBD2|TRBV18|.
CASSPDIAGEQFF
TGTGCCAGCTCACCCGATATAGCGGGGGAGCAGTTCTTC
>TRBJ2-6|.|TRBV9|.
CASSVEGELASGANVLTF
TGTGCCAGCAGCGTAGAGGGGGAGTTAGCCTCTGGGGCCAACGTCCTGACTTTC
>TRBJ1-4|.|TRBV28|.
CASSSSTTTNEKLFF
TGTGCCAGCAGTTCGTCAACAACAACTAATGAAAAACTGTTTTTT
>TRBJ1-2|.|TRBV13|.
CASSSPRTEHTLNYGYTF
TGTGCCAGCAGCTCGCCGCGGACAGAGCACACCCTAAACTATGGCTACACCTTC
>TRBJ2-3|TRBD2|TRBV5-1|.
CASSISGRRQARTDTQYF
TGCGCCAGCAGTATCAGCGGGAGGCGACAAGCTCGCACAGATACGCAGTATTTT
>TRBJ2-7|TRBD2|TRBV7-2|.
CASSLYSGGGRVGEQYF
TGTGCCAGCAGCTTATACTCCGGGGGGGGTCGGGTTGGCGAGCAGTACTTC
>TRBJ2-7|.|TRBV19|many
CASTEGGSSYEQYF
TGTGCCAGTACAGAAGGGGGTAGCTCCTACGAGCAGTACTTC
>TRBJ2-3|TRBD2|TRBV5-1|.
CASSLSPGGILSTDTQYF
TGCGCCAGCAGCTTGTCCCCGGGGGGGATCCTTAGCACAGATACGCAGTATTTT
>TRBJ2-1|TRBD2|TRBV7-2|.
CASSASSGSNEQFF
TGTGCCAGCAGCGCATCTAGCGGGAGCAATGAGCAGTTCTTC
>TRBJ1-3|TRBD1|TRBV18|.
CASSPPGQGVGNTIYF
TGTGCCAGCTCACCACCGGGACAGGGTGTGGGAAACACCATATATTTT
>TRBJ1-2|.|TRBV7-9|few
CASSSGQELYGYTF
TGTGCCAGCAGCTCGGGACAAGAACTTTATGGCTACACCTTC
>TRBJ2-5|TRBD2|TRBV7-9|.
CASSSRRGGETQYF
TGTGCCAGCAGCTCCCGCCGGGGGGGGGAGACCCAGTACTTC
>TRBJ1-5|.|TRBV6-5|few
CASRLDRGGKPQHF
TGTGCCAGCAGACTGGACCGGGGAGGGAAGCCCCAGCATTTT
>TRBJ2-6|TRBD1|TRBV2|.
CASTRDRGSGANVLTF
TGTGCCAGCACTAGGGACAGGGGATCTGGGGCCAACGTCCTGACTTTC
>TRBJ2-1|.|TRBV28|once
CASSLGASYNEQFF
TGTGCCAGCAGTTTGGGGGCCTCCTACAATGAGCAGTTCTTC
>TRBJ1-1|.|TRBV2|.
CASTEAVNTEAFF
TGTGCCAGCACCGAGGCTGTGAACACTGAAGCTTTCTTT
>TRBJ1-2|TRBD1|TRBV27|.
CASRSTGVDGYTF
TGTGCCAGCAGATCAACAGGGGTGGATGGCTACACCTTC
>TRBJ1-2|.|TRBV21-1|.
CASGQKPGRILGGYGYTF
TGTGCCAGCGGACAAAAACCGGGACGCATACTAGGGGGCTATGGCTACACCTTC
>TRBJ1-2|TRBD1|TRBV23-1|.
CASSQTGRHLSNYGYTF
TGCGCCAGCAGTCAGACAGGGAGGCATTTATCTAACTATGGCTACACCTTC
>TRBJ2-7|.|TRBV4-1|.
CASSLRVVYEQYF
TGCGCCAGCAGTCTCAGGGTAGTTTACGAGCAGTACTTC
>TRBJ2-2|TRBD1|TRBV9|.
CASSAQGIGELFF
TGTGCCAGCAGCGCACAGGGGATCGGGGAGCTGTTTTTT
>TRBJ2-7|.|TRBV5-1|.
CASSLEWERGYEQYF
TGCGCCAGCAGCCTTGAGTGGGAGCGTGGCTACGAGCAGTACTTC
>TRBJ1-5|.|TRBV5-6|.
CASSFWGGQPQHF
TGTGCCAGCAGCTTTTGGGGCGGACAGCCCCAGCATTTT
>TRBJ2-7|TRBD2|TRBV5-1|.
CASSLELAGYEQYF
TGCGCCAGCAGCTTGGAGTTAGCGGGCTACGAGCAGTACTTC
>TRBJ1-2|TRBD1|TRBV27|.
CATGQNYGYTF
TGTGCCACGGGACAGAACTATGGCTACACCTTC